This T cell receptor (beta chain) was recorded in a study of blood T cell repertoires in COVID-19 (dated by TCRdb to about 2020). Describing the broader study: The collaborator samples originated in the United States, Italy and Spain and spanned the acute and convalescent phases of COVID-19. The repertoires were released in a freely available public database intended as a resource for research on the immune response to SARS-CoV-2. Subjects who had been exposed to COVID-19, were actively infected with it, or had recovered from it provided the deeply sampled blood TCRbeta repertoires that made up the dataset. The sample metadata nearly always contained a de-identified subject ID, COVID-19 status, age in years and sex. The prospective study material was composed of cDNA or gDNA derived from T cells, B-cell-depleted T cells, or PBMCs. The samples were drawn from the first 160 participants of the ongoing ImmuneRACE study and from 950 to 1,500 subjects provided by 6 global collaborators. Where available, HLA class I and class II types were taken from metadata supplied by the sample provider and were not determined by assay-based typing.

Study-wide conclusions, independent of this receptor: The amount of clinical and demographic metadata varied by source and participant and was provided uncurated.

The immunoSEQ Assay, a bias-controlled multiplex PCR, was used to amplify TCRbeta CDR3 regions from genomic DNA. The study's processing was this. The number of nucleated cells in each sample was estimated by amplification of reference gene primers within the assay. To quantify the absolute abundance of each unique TCRbeta CDR3 rearrangement, sequence reads were collapsed and filtered. For each sample, productive Simpson clonality was calculated by taking the square root of Simpson's diversity index across productive rearrangements. TCRdb took over this immuneACCESS table, retaining in-frame rearrangements with V and J assigned. Such tables are incomplete; in checked studies, under half of the missing clones stem from an unresolved V gene, and the remainder is unexplained. For V, J and clone size, that table is used; D and trimming come from the DNA. This sample lists under 150,000 clones; 75% to 90% were detected once. 2.3% of the sample is in the top ten clones.

The CDR3 runs 18 amino acids, cysteine and phenylalanine included. Only the CDR3 part of the read is kept: 54 bases, read in frame from the first base. Reading the germline V gene gives CDR1 SGHTA and CDR2 FQGNSA. V is cut back by 5 bases and J by 0 bases, with 6 bases in the junction unmatched. Enrolling through a virtual design, the prospective study's participants ranged in age from about 18 to 89 years and lived across about two dozen United States geographic areas. To assign participants to cohorts, the prospective study relied on clinical history that participants themselves reported in a screening survey and a study questionnaire. ImmuneRACE Cohort 3 recovered participants were defined by two consecutive negative NP/OP PCR tests, healthcare professional clearance, or symptom resolution. In the prospective study, mobile phlebotomists collected whole blood, serum and a nasopharyngeal or oropharyngeal swab from each participant. Participants in the prospective study had the option to provide additional blood draws and questionnaires over a 2-month period. Prospective study blood samples were shipped either frozen or at room temperature before DNA extraction.

In the case of this clone: Its antigen is currently not known. Base qualities are not recorded, but no much larger clone differs from it by a single base.

This receptor was identified in a woman between 45 and 60 years old who had recovered from COVID-19. Specimen: PBMCs or T cells enriched from blood (not recorded which). The V and J segments used are TRBV7-2 and TRBJ2-3; 15 bases in the junction line up with TRBD2. The CDR3 protein sequence reads: CASSPWTSGGASTDTQYF. The bases are TGTGCCAGCAGCCCATGGACTAGCGGGGGGGCGAGCACAGATACGCAGTATTTT.